The 10 T cell receptor beta chains in this list originate from one sample, sequenced in a study of CD8+ T cells in alopecia areata. Isolated RNA was reverse transcribed into cDNA used as the sequencing template. This table comes from immunoSEQ multiplex PCR, and its TCRdb copy is limited to in-frame clones, with some not included. The sample gives around 250,000 clones, roughly 69% of which show up once; more than 0.95% is in the top ten. The source material was CD4+ T cells sorted from blood, sampled at week 0. All receptors come from a human donor with alopecia areata.

The rearrangement uses TRBV4-2 and TRBJ2-1, with D possibly being TRBD2 (6 bases). CDR3 length: 16 residues. Germline CDR1 LGHNA, CDR2 YNFKEQ. V was clipped by 2 bases and J by 3 bases, with 14 bases between them. The DNA for the CDR3 is TGTGCCAGCAGCCAAACCGGGACTGGGGACTACAATGAGCAGTTCTTC. It is translated as CASSQTGTGDYNEQFF.

The rearrangement uses TRBV7-3 and TRBJ2-1; 8 bases line up with TRBD1. The V gene's germline CDR1 is SGHTA and CDR2 FQGTGA. The CDR3 has 15 residues. V lost 5 bases, J lost 7 bases, and 10 bases stayed unmatched. For the CDR3, the DNA is TGTGCCAGCAGCCTTAAGCTGGACAGGGAAAATGAGCAGTTCTTC. Its protein is CASSLKLDRENEQFF.

In this sample, this clone turned up once. The V call is TRBV7-3, the J call TRBJ1-1; D gene ambiguous. This CDR3 has 13 amino acids. V gave up 2 bases and J gave up 4 bases, with 8 bases separating them. From germline, CDR1 is SGHTA and CDR2 FQGTGA. CDR3 DNA: TGTGCCAGCAGCTTAGGGCATGGCACTGAAGCTTTCTTT. As protein: CASSLGHGTEAFF.

This clone was counted only a few times. The chain combines TRBV6-5 with TRBJ1-2, with TRBD1 matching 8 bases. Trimming took 7 bases from V and 4 from J; bases not matched to a gene: 5. The germline V gene has CDR1 MNHEY and CDR2 SVGAGI. CDR3 size: 13 residues. CDR3 protein: CASNGQGRYGYTF. As DNA, the CDR3 is TGTGCCAGCAATGGACAGGGACGCTATGGCTACACCTTC.

The chain joins TRBV14 to TRBJ2-1; 7 bases agree with TRBD1. Looked up from germline, CDR1 is SGHDN and CDR2 is FVKESK. The CDR3 extends over 13 amino acids. With V trimmed by 3 bases and J by 9 bases, 5 bases remained unmatched. CDR3 nucleotide sequence: TGTGCCAGCAGCCACAACAGGGGTGGTGAGCAGTTCTTC. Its translation: CASSHNRGGEQFF.

The count of this clone is one. The rearrangement joins TRBV29-1 to TRBJ1-1; no firm D call. The CDR3 sequence is 13 residues long. V lost 4 bases and J 1 base, leaving 10 bases between the germline ends. Germline V gene lookup returns CDR1 SQVTM and CDR2 ANQGSEA. CDR3 residues: CSVGSGKNTEAFF. As DNA, the CDR3 is TGCAGCGTTGGGTCGGGGAAGAACACTGAAGCTTTCTTT.

This chain uses TRBV9 with TRBJ1-1; D unclear. V lost 7 bases and J lost 0, with 13 bases in between. Per germline, CDR1 SGDLS and CDR2 YYNGEE. This CDR3 is built from 14 residues. The CDR3 coding sequence is TGTGCCAGCGCCCCGGCGGACCTGAACACTGAAGCTTTCTTT. This translates into CASAPADLNTEAFF.

This chain connects TRBV9 to TRBJ1-2, with D perhaps matching TRBD1 (6 bases). Germline loops: CDR1 SGDLS, CDR2 YYNGEE. CDR3 size: 15 residues. V lost 4 bases and J lost 4, with 17 bases in between. CDR3 bases: TGTGCCAGCAGCCCACCGGGGGCCCATGGCTATGGCTACACCTTC. Its translation: CASSPPGAHGYGYTF.

The chain is built from TRBV12-5 and TRBJ2-7; TRBD1 agrees at 7 bases. Germline loops: CDR1 LGHNT, CDR2 FRNRAP. This CDR3 comprises 13 residues. Trimming at V came to 0 bases and at J to 6 bases, leaving 2 bases not matched to a gene. Written as DNA, the CDR3 is TGTGCTAGTGGTTTGGTACAGGGGTTCGAGCAGTACTTC. It specifies CASGLVQGFEQYF.

V usage is TRBV19 and J usage is TRBJ1-1, with TRBD1 matching over 10 bases. Germline CDR1 and CDR2: LNHDA and SQIVND (reference sequence). J lost 4 bases, V lost 6 bases, and 2 bases had no gene match. The CDR3 consists of 13 residues. CDR3 in amino acids: CASSRDRGTEAFF. The CDR3 DNA reads TGTGCCAGTAGCCGGGACAGGGGCACTGAAGCTTTCTTT.